One sample yielded the 3 T cell receptor beta chains listed below, sequenced in a study of T cells in Graves' hyperthyroidism and ophthalmopathy. RNA transcripts served as the template for amplifying TCR beta CDR3 regions. Initially, a first-round RT-PCR of the TCR CDR3 employed the HTBI primer set. TCRdb reprocessed the multiplex PCR reads via MiXCR and lists one record per CDR3 protein. This sample has fewer than 850,000 distinct CDR3 sequences, with 17% found just once. Sequencing used blood. All receptors come from a man aged 45-65 years with Graves' hyperthyroidism.

This clonotype was observed many times. The CDR3 region is CASGGGAGPPNEQFF. In nucleotides, the CDR3 is TGTGCCAGCGGGGGAGGGGCGGGACCTCCCAATGAGCAGTTCTTC. This chain joins TRBV28 and TRBJ2-1; 7 bases are shared with TRBD2. This CDR3 is 15 amino acids long. Germline assignment: CDR1 MDHEN and CDR2 SYDVKM. J gave up 6 bases and V 8 bases, and 13 bases lay outside the gene matches.

This clonotype was seen ten or more times. The chain couples TRBV28 to TRBJ2-7; 9 nucleotides align to TRBD1. Germline V CDR1 and CDR2: MDHEN, SYDVKM. The V gene end was trimmed by 4 bases and the J gene end by 4 bases; junction bases not matched to a gene: 8. The CDR3 is 15 residues long. CDR3 region: CASSSPGQGKYEQYF. CDR3 sequence (DNA): TGTGCCAGCAGTTCACCGGGACAGGGTAAATACGAGCAGTACTTC.

This clonotype was picked up many times. V usage is TRBV28 and J usage is TRBJ2-3; maybe TRBD2 (6 bases). This CDR3 is built from 15 residues. CDR1 is MDHEN and CDR2 is SYDVKM in the germline V gene. V was shortened by 4 bases and J by 2 bases, with 13 bases between the two germline ends. The CDR3: CASSSLEGTTDTQYF. The CDR3 coding sequence is TGTGCCAGCAGTTCCCTGGAGGGAACCACAGATACGCAGTATTTT.